This T cell receptor beta chain is drawn from a study of shared clonotypes between healthy human individuals. Whole-study context: Used for every donor were three CD4 naive, three CD4 memory, two CD8 naive and one CD8 memory plate.

Whole-study findings and limits: It was observed that about 5% of naive CD4 clonotypes were shared across a handful of donors. Estimated clonotype richness was generally higher in naive than memory subsets. How much donors shared clonotypes was expected to be affected by sequencing depth.

CDR1 is SGHTA, CDR2 FQGNSA, per germline. There are 18 residues in the CDR3. V trimming: 3 bases; J trimming: 3 bases; junction bases outside the gene matches: 10. Remarks on this clone: Its matching antigen is unknown.

TCRdb's copy holds only in-frame clones and misses some; the assay was immunoSEQ multiplex PCR. Counted here are some 2.4 million clones, under 95% occurring once; the ten biggest clones make up approximately 0.35%. The receptor's source is a man younger than 30 in good health. Some clones in this sample may be carry-over from other donors' samples. The chain uses TRBV7-2 and TRBJ2-3; 12 bases fit TRBD2. The source material was naive CD4+ T cells from PBMCs. Subset here: CD45RA+ positively selected. Here the CDR3 reads CASSLSRSSGRATDTQYF. The CDR3 nucleotides are TGTGCCAGCAGCTTGTCTAGGTCTAGCGGGAGGGCTACAGATACGCAGTATTTT.